This is a list of T cell receptor beta chains from one sample in a study of T cells in Graves' hyperthyroidism and ophthalmopathy. TCRdb independently ran MiXCR on the multiplex PCR reads; one entry per CDR3 protein. The repertoire has about 350,000 distinct CDR3 sequences, around 13% of them found once; the top ten carry 30% to 40%. The sequenced material came from blood. The receptors shown here come from a woman aged 40 to 50 with Graves' ophthalmopathy. Both conserved end residues are part of each CDR3. The D gene is left open where the match is weak. Some rows have no size entry. The others give once, few or many, or a class for an expanded clone.

j_gene: TRBJ1-6; abundance: many; d_gene: TRBD1; v_gene: TRBV3-1; CDR3nt: TGTGCCAGCAGCCAGGGACAGGGGCGGAATTCACCCCTCCACTTT; CDR3aa: CASSQGQGRNSPLHF
j_gene: TRBJ2-1; abundance: few; d_gene: TRBD1; v_gene: TRBV7-2; CDR3nt: TGTGCCAGCAGCATTGGTCCGGGACAGGGAATCTATGAGCAGTTCTTC; CDR3aa: CASSIGPGQGIYEQFF
j_gene: TRBJ1-2; abundance: -; d_gene: TRBD1; v_gene: TRBV18; CDR3nt: TGTGCCAGCTCAGGACAGGACGCCGATGGCTACACCTTC; CDR3aa: CASSGQDADGYTF
j_gene: TRBJ2-7; abundance: many; d_gene: TRBD1; v_gene: TRBV7-9; CDR3nt: TGTGCCAGCAGGCCCGGGACAGAGAACTACGAGCAGTACTTC; CDR3aa: CASRPGTENYEQYF
j_gene: TRBJ2-3; abundance: many; d_gene: TRBD2; v_gene: TRBV18; CDR3nt: TGTGCCAGCTCACGTCTAGCGGGGGACGCGGATACGCAGTATTTT; CDR3aa: CASSRLAGDADTQYF
j_gene: TRBJ1-1; abundance: many; d_gene: -; v_gene: TRBV12-3/TRBV12-4; CDR3nt: TGTGCCACCAGCCGTAGAATGAACACTGAAGCTTTCTTT; CDR3aa: CATSRRMNTEAFF
j_gene: TRBJ2-7; abundance: few; d_gene: -; v_gene: TRBV6-1; CDR3nt: TGTGCCAGCAGTGATCGGACTGTTGGGGGGCAGTACTTC; CDR3aa: CASSDRTVGGQYF
j_gene: TRBJ1-1; abundance: many; d_gene: -; v_gene: TRBV28; CDR3nt: TGTGCCAGCAGTTTTTTCCGAGGGGGCACTGAAGCTTTCTTT; CDR3aa: CASSFFRGGTEAFF
j_gene: TRBJ1-2; abundance: many; d_gene: -; v_gene: TRBV25-1; CDR3nt: TGTGCCAGCAGTAAAGCCTCTAACTATGGCTACACCTTC; CDR3aa: CASSKASNYGYTF
j_gene: TRBJ1-1; abundance: few; d_gene: TRBD1; v_gene: TRBV30; CDR3nt: TGTGCCTGGGAGGGACAGTTCACTGAAGCTTTCTTT; CDR3aa: CAWEGQFTEAFF
j_gene: TRBJ2-4; abundance: many; d_gene: -; v_gene: TRBV5-1; CDR3nt: TGCGCCAGCAGGCCTGACAAACTAGCCAAAAACATTCAGTACTTC; CDR3aa: CASRPDKLAKNIQYF
j_gene: TRBJ2-1; abundance: -; d_gene: -; v_gene: TRBV24-1; CDR3nt: TGTGCCACCAGTGATTCAGAGGACAGCTCCTACAATGAGCAGTTCTTC; CDR3aa: CATSDSEDSSYNEQFF
j_gene: TRBJ2-5; abundance: -; d_gene: TRBD2; v_gene: TRBV28; CDR3nt: TGTGCCAGCAATTTTTTTGGCGGACTAGCGGGCCCACAAGAGACCCAGTACTTC; CDR3aa: CASNFFGGLAGPQETQYF
j_gene: TRBJ2-5; abundance: few; d_gene: TRBD2; v_gene: TRBV7-9; CDR3nt: TGTGCCAGCAGCTTAGGGGGGGGGTCTCGGGAGACCCAGTACTTC; CDR3aa: CASSLGGGSRETQYF
j_gene: TRBJ2-7; abundance: many; d_gene: -; v_gene: TRBV20-1; CDR3nt: TGCAGTGCCAGAGCAAGAGACGGCTCCTACGAGCAGTACTTC; CDR3aa: CSARARDGSYEQYF
j_gene: TRBJ1-1; abundance: many; d_gene: -; v_gene: TRBV12-3/TRBV12-4; CDR3nt: TGTGCCAGCACCCTGGGTAACACTGAAGCTTTCTTT; CDR3aa: CASTLGNTEAFF
j_gene: TRBJ2-7; abundance: many; d_gene: TRBD2; v_gene: TRBV2; CDR3nt: TGTGCCAGCAGTGGGACAGGAGGACTAGCGGGAGTTTACGAGCAGTACTTC; CDR3aa: CASSGTGGLAGVYEQYF
j_gene: TRBJ1-2; abundance: many; d_gene: TRBD1; v_gene: TRBV27; CDR3nt: TGTGCCAGCAGTTCCCTCAAGACAGGGAACTATGGCTACACCTTC; CDR3aa: CASSSLKTGNYGYTF
j_gene: TRBJ2-3; abundance: many; d_gene: -; v_gene: TRBV12-3/TRBV12-4; CDR3nt: TGTGCCAGCAGCCCCAGGATAGATACGCAGTATTTT; CDR3aa: CASSPRIDTQYF
j_gene: TRBJ2-7; abundance: -; d_gene: -; v_gene: TRBV14; CDR3nt: TGTGCCAGCAGCCAGGTCAGGGGAGTGCAGTACTTC; CDR3aa: CASSQVRGVQYF
j_gene: TRBJ1-3; abundance: many; d_gene: -; v_gene: TRBV6-1; CDR3nt: TGTGCCAGCAGTGAATCTGGGGGTTTTGGAAACACCATATATTTT; CDR3aa: CASSESGGFGNTIYF